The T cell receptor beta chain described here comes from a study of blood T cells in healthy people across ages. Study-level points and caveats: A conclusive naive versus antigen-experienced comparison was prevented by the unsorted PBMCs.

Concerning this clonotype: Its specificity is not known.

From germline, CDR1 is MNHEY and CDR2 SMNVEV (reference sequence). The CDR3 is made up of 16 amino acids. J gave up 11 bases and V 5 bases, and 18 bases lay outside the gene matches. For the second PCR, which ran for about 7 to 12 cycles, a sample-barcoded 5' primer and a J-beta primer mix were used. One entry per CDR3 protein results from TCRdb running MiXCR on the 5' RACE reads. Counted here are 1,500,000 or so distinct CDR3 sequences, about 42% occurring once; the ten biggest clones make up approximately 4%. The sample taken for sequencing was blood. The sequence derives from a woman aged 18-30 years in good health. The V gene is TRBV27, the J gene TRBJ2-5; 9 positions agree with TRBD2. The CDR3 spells CASSPGLAGGFYEQYF. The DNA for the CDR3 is TGTGCCAGCAGTCCGGGACTAGCTGGAGGGTTTTATGAGCAGTACTTC.